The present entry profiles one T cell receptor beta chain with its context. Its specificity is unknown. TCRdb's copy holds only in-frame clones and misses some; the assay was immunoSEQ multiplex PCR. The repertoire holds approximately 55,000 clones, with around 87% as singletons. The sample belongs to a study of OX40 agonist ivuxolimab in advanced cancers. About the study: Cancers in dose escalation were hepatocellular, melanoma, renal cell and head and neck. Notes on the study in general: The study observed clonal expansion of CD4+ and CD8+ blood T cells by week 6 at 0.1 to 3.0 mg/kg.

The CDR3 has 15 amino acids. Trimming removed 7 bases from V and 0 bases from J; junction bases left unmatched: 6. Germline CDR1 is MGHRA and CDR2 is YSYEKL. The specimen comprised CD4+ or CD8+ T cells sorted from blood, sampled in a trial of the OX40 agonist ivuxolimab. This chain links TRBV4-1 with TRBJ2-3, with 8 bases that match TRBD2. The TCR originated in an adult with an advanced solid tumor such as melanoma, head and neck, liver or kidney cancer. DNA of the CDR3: TGCGCCAGCACAGAGCGGGAGTTAAGCACAGATACGCAGTATTTT. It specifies CASTERELSTDTQYF.